This TCR beta chain stems from a study of PD-1 blockade in classical Hodgkin lymphoma. Findings and limits, study-wide: Partial responders and progressors had significantly lower baseline TCR diversity. Later analyses included only patients treated at least 1 year post-ASCT. At baseline, newly diagnosed patients reportedly showed less TCR diversity than healthy donors.

Regarding time point: cycle 4 day 1 (C4D1), after less than seven weeks of nivolumab. Each and every patient relapsed after autologous stem cell transplantation, and patients got differing brentuximab vedotin exposure. Applied to thawed PBMCs, magnetic negative selection was the method used to isolate CD8+ T cells. Notes on this clone: The antigen remains unidentified.

TCRdb's table, derived via immunoSEQ multiplex PCR, lists solely in-frame clones and lacks some. The repertoire includes roughly 9,900 clones, over 70% of them detected once, and about 10% sits in the top ten. V lost 0 bases, J lost 8 bases, and 14 bases lay in between. Per germline, CDR1 SQVTM and CDR2 ANQGSEA. The CDR3 spans 14 residues. The chain is built from TRBV29-1 and TRBJ2-1; the D gene could be TRBD1 or TRBD2 (5 bases each). The sequence was obtained from a human donor with classical Hodgkin lymphoma. Sample: CD8+ T cells from blood, taken before the fourth cycle of nivolumab. The CDR3 DNA reads as TGCAGCGTTGAAGATAGAGAGGGGCCGGATGAGCAGTTCTTC. It encodes CSVEDREGPDEQFF.